The 26 T cell receptor beta chains below were found in one sample sequenced in a study of cytomegalovirus exposure and HLA in healthy donors. The PCR contained 60 Vbeta and 13 Jbeta primers. Clones were read by immunoSEQ multiplex PCR, and TCRdb kept only the in-frame ones, dropping some. This table lists around 150,000 clones. Sample: PBMCs. These TCRs come from a woman aged 55-70 years in good health and CMV-seronegative.

The chain combines TRBV15 with TRBJ1-2; possibly TRBD1 for D (5 bases). Germline assignment: CDR1 LNHNV and CDR2 YYDKDF (reference sequence). This CDR3 is built from 15 residues. Trimming took 5 bases from V and 8 from J, leaving 21 bases between them. The CDR3 coding sequence is TGTGCCACCAGCCCCCGAAGGGCGGGGCATGAGGGCTACACCTTC. Its protein is CATSPRRAGHEGYTF.

V is TRBV4-3 and J is TRBJ1-6; a possible D gene is TRBD1 (5 bases). There are 16 residues in the CDR3. Germline V gene lookup returns CDR1 LGHNA and CDR2 YSLEER. V was pared by 0 bases and J by 8 bases, with 14 bases between. The CDR3 sequence: CASSQDRGLGHSPLHF. The CDR3 DNA is TGCGCCAGCAGCCAAGATCGAGGTTTGGGGCATTCACCCCTCCACTTT.

The chain couples TRBV5-3 to TRBJ2-1, with 10 bases aligning to TRBD2. TRBV5-3 is filed as an ORF, its function uncertain. V shed 2 bases and J 3 bases; nucleotides not matched to a gene: 2. This CDR3 contains 15 residues. The CDR3 nucleotides read TGTGCCAGAAGCTTTAGCGGGAGGCACTACAATGAGCAGTTCTTC. This gives the protein CARSFSGRHYNEQFF.

The rearrangement uses TRBV10-3 and TRBJ2-1; 11 bases fit TRBD2. This CDR3 region has 15 residues. V shed 5 bases and J 7 bases; nucleotides not matched to a gene: 7. Germline CDR1 reads ENHRY; CDR2 reads SYGVKD. The CDR3 nucleotides are TGTGCCATCAGTCCCTTAGCGGGAGGGCGTAATGAGCAGTTCTTC. Protein sequence: CAISPLAGGRNEQFF.

The rearrangement joins TRBV5-6 to TRBJ1-2; 7 bases line up with TRBD1. The ends lost 0 bases at V and 3 bases at J; junction bases unmatched: 11. Germline V lookup: CDR1 SGHDT, CDR2 YYEEEE. This CDR3 has 17 residues. CDR3 residues: CASSLVGQARGDYGYTF. DNA for the CDR3: TGTGCCAGCAGCTTGGTCGGACAGGCCAGGGGGGACTATGGCTACACCTTC.

The rearrangement links TRBV2 to TRBJ2-5; perhaps TRBD2 as D (6 bases). The J call may be in error: the DNA end matches TRBJ2-7 better. Germline-derived CDR1 and CDR2 are SNHLY and FYNNEI. This CDR3 is built from 14 residues. The CDR3 here is CASSETSNSYEQYF. CDR3 nucleotide sequence: TGTGCCAGCAGTGAAACTAGCAACTCCTACGAGCAGTACTTC.

The chain couples TRBV11-2 to TRBJ2-1; TRBD2 agrees at 8 bases. Germline values: CDR1 SGHAT, CDR2 FQNNGV. J gave up 1 base and V 6 bases, and 8 bases lay outside the gene matches. There are 16 residues in the CDR3. The CDR3 coding sequence is TGTGCCAGCAGTTTATGGGCGGGAGGATCCTACAATGAGCAGTTCTTC. Translation: CASSLWAGGSYNEQFF.

This chain uses TRBV5-4 with TRBJ2-1; 11 bases align to TRBD1. The V segment lost 2 bases and the J segment 6 bases; nucleotides outside the gene matches: 7. Germline V gene lookup returns CDR1 SGHNT and CDR2 YYREEE (reference sequence). CDR3 length: 16 amino acids. The CDR3 DNA is TGTGCCAGCAGCTTTTTAACCGGGACAGGGGGCAATGAGCAGTTCTTC. Residues: CASSFLTGTGGNEQFF.

V and J are TRBV7-2 and TRBJ2-7, with 8 bases aligning to TRBD2. CDR1 is SGHTA, CDR2 FQGNSA, per germline. V trimming: 5 bases; J trimming: 4 bases; junction bases outside the gene matches: 7. The CDR3 runs 14 residues. The CDR3 loop reads CASSRGGIRYEQYF. CDR3 DNA: TGTGCCAGCAGCCGGGGGGGGATCCGATACGAGCAGTACTTC.

The chain employs TRBV5-1 and TRBJ1-4; 7 nucleotides match TRBD1. Germline V CDR1 and CDR2: SGHRS, YFSETQ. The V gene end was trimmed by 2 bases and the J gene end by 7 bases; junction bases not matched to a gene: 8. The CDR3 is made up of 15 amino acids. CDR3 sequence (DNA): TGCGCCAGCAGCTTACGAAACGCAGGGGGTGAAAAACTGTTTTTT. Translating gives CASSLRNAGGEKLFF.

The chain has TRBV6-5 and TRBJ2-1, with 7 nucleotides matching TRBD1. Germline V gene data show CDR1 as MNHEY and CDR2 as SVGAGI. The CDR3 contains 15 residues. With 6 bases clipped from V and 5 bases from J, the junction kept 10 bases outside the gene matches. The chain's CDR3 is CASRPQGNQNNEQFF. CDR3 coding DNA: TGTGCCAGCAGACCACAGGGGAATCAGAACAATGAGCAGTTCTTC.

The chain has TRBV19 and TRBJ1-3; perhaps TRBD1 as D (5 bases). Germline V CDR1 and CDR2: LNHDA, SQIVND (reference sequence). This CDR3 comprises 16 residues. Trimming removed 7 bases at V and 0 bases at J, with 16 bases between. This CDR3 is CASNKRRGDSGNTIYF. DNA of the CDR3: TGTGCCAGTAACAAACGGAGGGGTGACTCTGGAAACACCATATATTTT.

The chain employs TRBV27 and TRBJ2-2, with 9 nucleotides matching TRBD1. CDR1 and CDR2 (germline): MNHEY, SMNVEV (reference sequence). The CDR3 spans 15 residues. With V trimmed by 3 bases and J by 5 bases, 4 bases remained unmatched. CDR3 DNA: TGTGCCAGCAGTTTCGACAGGGGGAGGACCGGGGAGCTGTTTTTT. Its translation: CASSFDRGRTGELFF.

The chain employs TRBV5-1 and TRBJ1-2; D gene unclear. V was clipped by 2 bases and J by 4 bases, with 9 bases between them. This CDR3 has 13 amino acids. The germline V gene encodes CDR1 SGHRS and CDR2 YFSETQ. The DNA for the CDR3 is TGCGCCAGCAGCTTATATACAGCCTATGGCTACACCTTC. It codes for CASSLYTAYGYTF.

The chain joins TRBV6-1 to TRBJ2-7, with 7 bases fitting TRBD1. This CDR3 is 15 amino acids long. V gave up 7 bases and J gave up 4 bases; unmatched junction bases: 13. Germline CDR1 MNHNS, CDR2 SASEGT. DNA of the CDR3: TGTGCCAGCATACGGGACAGCAGAATCGTATACGAGCAGTACTTC. Translation: CASIRDSRIVYEQYF.

The J gene is TRBJ1-2, the V gene TRBV5-6; TRBD1 agrees at 7 bases. CDR1 is SGHDT and CDR2 is YYEEEE in the germline V gene. CDR3 length: 17 residues. Losses at the gene ends were 2 bases for V and 1 base for J; bases not matched to a gene: 11. CDR3 coding DNA: TGTGCCAGCAGCTTAACCGGGACAGCCACTTTTAACTATGGCTACACCTTC. Its translation is CASSLTGTATFNYGYTF.

The gene calls are TRBV29-1 and TRBJ2-1; TRBD2 agrees at 13 bases. V shed 6 bases, J shed 2 bases, and the junction held 4 bases outside the gene matches. This CDR3 has 15 amino acids. Germline values: CDR1 SQVTM, CDR2 ANQGSEA. Here the CDR3 reads CSVGLAGVAYNEQFF. CDR3 bases: TGCAGCGTAGGACTAGCGGGAGTAGCCTACAATGAGCAGTTCTTC.

This chain links TRBV13 with TRBJ2-1; 7 bases are shared with TRBD2. The CDR3 is 15 residues long. V trimming: 5 bases; J trimming: 4 bases; junction bases outside the gene matches: 8. Germline V gives CDR1 PRHDT, CDR2 FYEKMQ (reference sequence). CDR3 sequence (DNA): TGTGCCAGCAGCGTGGTGGCTAGCGGATACAATGAGCAGTTCTTC. It codes for CASSVVASGYNEQFF.

The CDR3 nucleotides are TGCGCCAGCAGCTTGGATGGAGGGGTCGCGGATACGCAGTATTTT. Protein sequence: CASSLDGGVADTQYF. The chain is built from TRBV5-1 and TRBJ2-3; possible D gene TRBD2, 6 bases. The CDR3 totals 15 residues. Germline loops: CDR1 SGHRS, CDR2 YFSETQ. Trimming took off 0 bases at V and 6 bases at J, with 14 bases between the two ends.

The gene calls are TRBV27 and TRBJ1-1; 12 positions match TRBD1. The CDR3 runs to 16 residues. The J segment lost 2 bases and the V segment lost 3 bases, leaving 4 bases of the junction unmatched. The germline V gene encodes CDR1 MNHEY and CDR2 SMNVEV (reference sequence). The CDR3 nucleotides are TGTGCCAGCAGTTTCTGGGACAGGGGGCGTAACACTGAAGCTTTCTTT. As protein: CASSFWDRGRNTEAFF.

The V gene is TRBV4-2, the J gene TRBJ1-6; unclear D gene. The germline V gene has CDR1 LGHNA and CDR2 YNFKEQ. V was cut by 3 bases and J by 3 bases, with 6 bases left in between. The CDR3 spans 14 residues. CDR3 protein: CASSQGSYNSPLHF. For the CDR3, the DNA is TGTGCCAGCAGCCAGGGGAGCTATAATTCACCCCTCCACTTT.

The chain is built from TRBV7-9 and TRBJ2-3; TRBD2 agrees at 9 bases. The CDR3 is 15 amino acids. Germline CDR1 reads SEHNR; CDR2 reads FQNEAQ (reference sequence). Germline trimming cut 3 bases from V and 2 bases from J; bases unmatched to any gene: 3. This chain's CDR3 is CASSFSGGNTDTQYF. The DNA of the CDR3 is TGTGCCAGCAGCTTTAGCGGGGGAAACACAGATACGCAGTATTTT. Together with reference TRBV7-9 and TRBJ2-3, the CDR3 gives the full variable domain: DTGVSQNPRHKITKRGQNVTFRCDPISEHNRLYWYRQTLGQGPEFLTYFQNEAQLEKSRLLSDRFSAERPKGSFSTLEIQRTEQGDSAMYLCASSFSGGNTDTQYFGPGTRLTVL.

This chain uses TRBV5-1 with TRBJ2-1; 7 bases align to TRBD2. CDR1 SGHRS and CDR2 YFSETQ come from the germline V gene. J gave up 6 bases and V 1 base, and 4 bases lay outside the gene matches. The length of the CDR3 is 14 residues. The DNA of the CDR3 is TGCGCCAGCAGCTTGACCGCGGGAGTCAATGAGCAGTTCTTC. Protein: CASSLTAGVNEQFF. The complete variable domain, with remaining parts taken from reference TRBV5-1 and TRBJ2-1, reads KAGVTQTPRYLIKTRGQQVTLSCSPISGHRSVSWYQQTPGQGLQFLFEYFSETQRNKGNFPGRFSGRQFSNSRSEMNVSTLELGDSALYLCASSLTAGVNEQFFGPGTRLTVL.

The chain is built from TRBV18 and TRBJ1-1; the match to TRBD1 covers 7 bases. The V and J ends lost 5 bases and 3 bases, in that order; junction bases with no gene match: 6. This CDR3 comprises 14 residues. Per the germline V gene, CDR1 is KGHSH and CDR2 is LQKENI. CDR3 region: CASSITGVDTEAFF. CDR3 bases: TGTGCCAGCTCAATAACAGGGGTTGACACTGAAGCTTTCTTT.

The chain is built from TRBV7-9 and TRBJ1-5; TRBD1 aligns across 8 bases. The germline V gene has CDR1 SEHNR and CDR2 FQNEAQ (reference sequence). The CDR3 totals 13 residues. The V and J ends lost 4 bases and 9 bases, in that order; junction bases with no gene match: 5. The CDR3 protein is CASSYRGGGPQHF. CDR3 nucleotides: TGTGCCAGCAGCTACAGGGGGGGTGGGCCCCAGCATTTT.

The chain is built from TRBV6-5 and TRBJ1-5, with 8 bases aligning to TRBD1. The trim removed 6 bases at V and 7 bases at J, leaving 8 bases unmatched. The germline gives CDR1 MNHEY, CDR2 SVGAGI. This CDR3 has 14 amino acids. CDR3 coding DNA: TGTGCCAGCAGACAAGGACAGGGTCGACAGCCCCAGCATTTT. It codes for CASRQGQGRQPQHF.